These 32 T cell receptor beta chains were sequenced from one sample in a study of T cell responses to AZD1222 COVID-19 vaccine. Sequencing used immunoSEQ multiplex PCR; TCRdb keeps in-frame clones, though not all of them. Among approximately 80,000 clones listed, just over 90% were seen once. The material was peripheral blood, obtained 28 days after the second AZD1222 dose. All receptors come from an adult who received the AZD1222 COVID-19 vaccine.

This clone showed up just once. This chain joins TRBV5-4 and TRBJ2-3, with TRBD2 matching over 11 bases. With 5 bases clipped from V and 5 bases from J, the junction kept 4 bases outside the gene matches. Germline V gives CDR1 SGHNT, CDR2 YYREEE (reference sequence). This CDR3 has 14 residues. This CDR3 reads CASRPGLAEDTQYF. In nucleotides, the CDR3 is TGTGCCAGCAGACCGGGACTAGCGGAAGATACGCAGTATTTT.

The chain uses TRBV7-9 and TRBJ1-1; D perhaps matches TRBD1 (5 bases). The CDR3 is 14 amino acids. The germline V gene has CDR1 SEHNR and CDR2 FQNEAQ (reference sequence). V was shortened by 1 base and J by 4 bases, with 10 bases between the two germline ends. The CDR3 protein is CASSLVAGATEAFF. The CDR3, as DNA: TGTGCCAGCAGCTTAGTAGCCGGGGCCACTGAAGCTTTCTTT.

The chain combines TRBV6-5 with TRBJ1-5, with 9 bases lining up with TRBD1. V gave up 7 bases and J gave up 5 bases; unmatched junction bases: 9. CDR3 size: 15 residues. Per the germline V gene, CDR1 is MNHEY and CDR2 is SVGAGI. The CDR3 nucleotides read TGTGCCAGCAAGTCGGGACAGGGAATATATCAGCCCCAGCATTTT. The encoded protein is CASKSGQGIYQPQHF.

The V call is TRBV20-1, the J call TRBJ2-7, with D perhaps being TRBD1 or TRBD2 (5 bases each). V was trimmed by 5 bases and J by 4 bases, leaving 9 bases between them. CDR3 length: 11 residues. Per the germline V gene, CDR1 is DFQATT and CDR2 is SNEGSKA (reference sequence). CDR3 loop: CSAPGRYEQYF. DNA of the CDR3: TGCAGTGCTCCGGGGCGGTACGAGCAGTACTTC.

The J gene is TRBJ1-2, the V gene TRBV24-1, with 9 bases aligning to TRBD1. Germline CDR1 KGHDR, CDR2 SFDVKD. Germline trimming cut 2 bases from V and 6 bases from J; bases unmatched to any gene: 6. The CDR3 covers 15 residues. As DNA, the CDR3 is TGTGCCACCAGTGATTCGGGACAGGGCGTTCATGGCTACACCTTC. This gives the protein CATSDSGQGVHGYTF.

CDR3 in DNA: TGTGCCAGCACCGACCGAAACTCCTATAATTCACCCCTCCACTTT. Its protein product is CASTDRNSYNSPLHF. The chain carries TRBV11-3 and TRBJ1-6, with D unclear. The CDR3 covers 15 residues. The ends were cut back, 7 bases at V and 0 bases at J, with 10 bases in the middle. The germline gives CDR1 SGHNT, CDR2 YENEEA.

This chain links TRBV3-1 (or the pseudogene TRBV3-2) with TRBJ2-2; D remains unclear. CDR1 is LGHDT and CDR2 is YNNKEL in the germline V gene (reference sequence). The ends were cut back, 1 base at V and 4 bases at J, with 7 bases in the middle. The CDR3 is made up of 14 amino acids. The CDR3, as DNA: TGTGCCAGCAGCCAAGGGTCCGGCACCGGGGAGCTGTTTTTT. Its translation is CASSQGSGTGELFF.

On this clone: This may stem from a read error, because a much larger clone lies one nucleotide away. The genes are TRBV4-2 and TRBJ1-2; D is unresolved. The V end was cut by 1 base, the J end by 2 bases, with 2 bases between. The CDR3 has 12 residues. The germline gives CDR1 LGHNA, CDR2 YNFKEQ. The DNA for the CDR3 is TGTGCCAGCAGCCAAGGGAACTATGGCTACACCTTC. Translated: CASSQGNYGYTF.

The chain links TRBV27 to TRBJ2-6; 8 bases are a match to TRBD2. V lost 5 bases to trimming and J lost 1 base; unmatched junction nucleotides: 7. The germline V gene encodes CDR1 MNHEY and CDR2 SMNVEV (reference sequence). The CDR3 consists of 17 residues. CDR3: CASSEGTSLSGANVLTF. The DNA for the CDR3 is TGTGCCAGCAGTGAGGGGACTAGTTTGTCTGGGGCCAACGTCCTGACTTTC.

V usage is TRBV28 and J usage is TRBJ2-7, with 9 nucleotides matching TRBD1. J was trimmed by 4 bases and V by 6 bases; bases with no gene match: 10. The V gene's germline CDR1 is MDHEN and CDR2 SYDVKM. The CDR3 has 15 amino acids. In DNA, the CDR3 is TGTGCCAGCAGGTCGACCGGGACAGGGCGTTACGAGCAGTACTTC. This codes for CASRSTGTGRYEQYF. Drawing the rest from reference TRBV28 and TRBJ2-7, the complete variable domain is DVKVTQSSRYLVKRTGEKVFLECVQDMDHENMFWYRQDPGLGLRLIYFSYDVKMKEKGDIPEGYSVSREKKERFSLILESASTNQTSMYLCASRSTGTGRYEQYFGPGTRLTVT.

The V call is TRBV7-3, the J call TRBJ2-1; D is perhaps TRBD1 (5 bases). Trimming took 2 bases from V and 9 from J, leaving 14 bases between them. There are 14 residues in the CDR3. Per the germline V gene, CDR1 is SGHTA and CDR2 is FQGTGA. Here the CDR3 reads CASSLEAGLSEQFF. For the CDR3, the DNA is TGTGCCAGCAGCTTAGAGGCAGGGCTGAGTGAGCAGTTCTTC.

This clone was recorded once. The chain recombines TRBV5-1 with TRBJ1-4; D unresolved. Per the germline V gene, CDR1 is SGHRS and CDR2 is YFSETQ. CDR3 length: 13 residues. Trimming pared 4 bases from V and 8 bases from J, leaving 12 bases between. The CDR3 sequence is CASSPTREEKLFF. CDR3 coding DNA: TGCGCCAGCAGCCCGACACGAGAGGAAAAACTGTTTTTT.

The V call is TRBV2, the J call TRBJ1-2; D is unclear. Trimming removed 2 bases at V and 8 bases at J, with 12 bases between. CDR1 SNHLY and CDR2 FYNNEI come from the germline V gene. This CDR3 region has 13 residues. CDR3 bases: TGTGCCAGCAGTGAAAGTGAGAGACGGGGCTACACCTTC. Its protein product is CASSESERRGYTF.

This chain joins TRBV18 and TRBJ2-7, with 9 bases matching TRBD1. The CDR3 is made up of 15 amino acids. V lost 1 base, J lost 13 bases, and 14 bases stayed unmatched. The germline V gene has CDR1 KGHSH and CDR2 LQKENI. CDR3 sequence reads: CASSPQGKDRDRDYF. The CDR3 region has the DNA TGTGCCAGCTCACCACAGGGTAAAGACAGGGACAGGGACTACTTC.

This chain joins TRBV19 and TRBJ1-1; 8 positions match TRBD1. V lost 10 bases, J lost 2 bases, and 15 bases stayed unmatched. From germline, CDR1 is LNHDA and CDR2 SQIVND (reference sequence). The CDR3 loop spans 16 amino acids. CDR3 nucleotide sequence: TGTGCCACAAGCGAACCCGGACAGGGAATAAACACTGAAGCTTTCTTT. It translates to CATSEPGQGINTEAFF.

The DNA for the CDR3 is TGCGCCAGCAGCCAAATCGTCAGGGCTCACTCGCCCGACGAGCAGTACTTC. Its protein product is CASSQIVRAHSPDEQYF. V and J are TRBV5-1 and TRBJ2-7; TRBD1 is a possible D gene (5 bases). CDR1 is SGHRS and CDR2 is YFSETQ in the germline V gene. The CDR3 sequence is 17 residues long. Trimming left V 4 bases short and J 5 bases short, with 25 bases between.

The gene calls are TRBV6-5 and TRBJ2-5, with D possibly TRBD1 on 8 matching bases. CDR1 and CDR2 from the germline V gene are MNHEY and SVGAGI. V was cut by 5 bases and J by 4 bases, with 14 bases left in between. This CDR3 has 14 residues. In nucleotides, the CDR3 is TGTGCCAGCAGTAGGTACAGGGGGGGAGAGACCCAGTACTTC. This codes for CASSRYRGGETQYF.

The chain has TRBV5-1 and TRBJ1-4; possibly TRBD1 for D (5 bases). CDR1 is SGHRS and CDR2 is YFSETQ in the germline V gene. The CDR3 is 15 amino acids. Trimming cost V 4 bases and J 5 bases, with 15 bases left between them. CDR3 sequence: CASSQYVGGNEKLFF. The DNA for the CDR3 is TGCGCCAGCAGCCAATACGTCGGGGGAAATGAAAAACTGTTTTTT.

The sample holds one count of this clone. The CDR3 here is CASSDGQIPQHF. The CDR3 bases are TGTGCCAGCAGTGACGGACAGATTCCCCAGCATTTT. The rearrangement links TRBV27 to TRBJ1-5, with a weak D call TRBD1 (6 bases). There are 12 residues in the CDR3. CDR1 and CDR2 from the germline V gene are MNHEY and SMNVEV (reference sequence). V lost 5 bases and J 10 bases, leaving 12 bases between the germline ends.

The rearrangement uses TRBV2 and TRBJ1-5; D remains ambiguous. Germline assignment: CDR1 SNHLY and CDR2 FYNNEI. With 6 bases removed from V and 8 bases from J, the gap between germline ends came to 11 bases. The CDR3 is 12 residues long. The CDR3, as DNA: TGTGCCAGCAGGGGATCTTGGGAGCCCCAGCATTTT. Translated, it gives CASRGSWEPQHF.

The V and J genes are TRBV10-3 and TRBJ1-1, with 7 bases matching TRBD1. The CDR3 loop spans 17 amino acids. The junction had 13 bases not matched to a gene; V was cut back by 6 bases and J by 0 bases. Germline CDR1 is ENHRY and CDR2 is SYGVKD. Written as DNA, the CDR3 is TGTGCCATCAGCCATACCCGGCCAGGGGGGATGAACACTGAAGCTTTCTTT. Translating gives CAISHTRPGGMNTEAFF.

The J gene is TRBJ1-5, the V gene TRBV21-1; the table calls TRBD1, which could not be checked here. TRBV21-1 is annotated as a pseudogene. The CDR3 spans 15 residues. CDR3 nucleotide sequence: TGTGCCAGCAGCAAAGGACAGAGAAGCAATCAGCCCCAGCATTTT. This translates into CASSKGQRSNQPQHF.

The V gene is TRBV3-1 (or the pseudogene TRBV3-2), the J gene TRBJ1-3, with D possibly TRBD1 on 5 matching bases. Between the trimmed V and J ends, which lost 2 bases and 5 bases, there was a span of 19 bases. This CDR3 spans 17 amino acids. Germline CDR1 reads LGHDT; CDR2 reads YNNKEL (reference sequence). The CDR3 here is CASSQSRNTGGRNTIYF. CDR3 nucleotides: TGTGCCAGCAGCCAATCTCGGAATACAGGTGGAAGAAACACCATATATTTT.

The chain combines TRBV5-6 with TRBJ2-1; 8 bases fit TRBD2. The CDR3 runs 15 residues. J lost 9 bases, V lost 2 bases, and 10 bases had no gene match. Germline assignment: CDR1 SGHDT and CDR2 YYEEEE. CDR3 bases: TGTGCCAGCAGCTTCGTTGTGACGGCGGGAGGTGAGCAGTTCTTC. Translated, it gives CASSFVVTAGGEQFF.

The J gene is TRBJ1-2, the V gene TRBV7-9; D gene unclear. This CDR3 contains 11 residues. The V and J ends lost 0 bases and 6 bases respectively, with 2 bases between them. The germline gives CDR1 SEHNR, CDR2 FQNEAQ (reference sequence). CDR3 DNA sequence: TGTGCCAGCAGCTTAGCAGATGGCTACACCTTC. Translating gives CASSLADGYTF.

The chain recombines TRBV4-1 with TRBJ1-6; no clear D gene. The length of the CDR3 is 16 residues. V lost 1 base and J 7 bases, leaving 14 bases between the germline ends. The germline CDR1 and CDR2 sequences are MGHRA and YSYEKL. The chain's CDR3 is CASSQGMVGVNSPLHF. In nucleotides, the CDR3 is TGCGCCAGCAGCCAAGGGATGGTGGGTGTGAATTCACCCCTCCACTTT.

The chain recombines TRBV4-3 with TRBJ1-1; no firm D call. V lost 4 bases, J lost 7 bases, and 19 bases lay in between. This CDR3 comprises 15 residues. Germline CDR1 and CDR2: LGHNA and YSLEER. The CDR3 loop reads CASSLGGSGVSEAFF. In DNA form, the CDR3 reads TGCGCCAGCAGCCTAGGTGGGTCAGGAGTCAGTGAAGCTTTCTTT.

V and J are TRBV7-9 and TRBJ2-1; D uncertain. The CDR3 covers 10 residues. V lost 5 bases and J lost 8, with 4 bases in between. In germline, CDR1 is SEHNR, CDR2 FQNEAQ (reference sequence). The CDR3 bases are TGTGCCAGCAGCGCGTATGAGCAGTTCTTC. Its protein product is CASSAYEQFF. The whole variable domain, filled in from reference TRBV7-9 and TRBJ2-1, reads DTGVSQNPRHKITKRGQNVTFRCDPISEHNRLYWYRQTLGQGPEFLTYFQNEAQLEKSRLLSDRFSAERPKGSFSTLEIQRTEQGDSAMYLCASSAYEQFFGPGTRLTVL.

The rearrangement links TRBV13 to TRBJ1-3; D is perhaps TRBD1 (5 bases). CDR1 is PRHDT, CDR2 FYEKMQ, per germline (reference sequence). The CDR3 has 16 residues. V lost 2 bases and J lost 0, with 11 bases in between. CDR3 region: CASSLRGGLSGNTIYF. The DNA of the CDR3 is TGTGCCAGCAGCTTAAGGGGCGGCCTCTCTGGAAACACCATATATTTT.

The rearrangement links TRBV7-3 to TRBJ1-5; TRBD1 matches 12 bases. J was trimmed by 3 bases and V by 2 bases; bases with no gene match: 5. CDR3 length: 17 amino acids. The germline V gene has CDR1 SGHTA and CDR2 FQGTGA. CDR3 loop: CASSLGGQGASNQPQHF. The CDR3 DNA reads TGTGCCAGCAGCTTAGGGGGACAGGGGGCGTCCAATCAGCCCCAGCATTTT.

CDR3 amino acids: CASSSLGTSYEQYF. The CDR3 coding sequence is TGCGCCAGCAGCTCGCTTGGGACCTCCTACGAGCAGTACTTC. This chain links TRBV5-1 with TRBJ2-7; D assignment may be TRBD1 or TRBD2 (5 bases each). V dropped 3 bases and J dropped 0 bases, with 10 bases sitting between them. The V gene's germline CDR1 is SGHRS and CDR2 YFSETQ. The CDR3 runs 14 residues.

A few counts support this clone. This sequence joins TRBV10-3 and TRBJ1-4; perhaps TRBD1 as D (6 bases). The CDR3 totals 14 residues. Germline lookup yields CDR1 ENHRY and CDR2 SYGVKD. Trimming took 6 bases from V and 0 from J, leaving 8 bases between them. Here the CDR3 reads CAIRGTSTNEKLFF. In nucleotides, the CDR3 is TGTGCCATCAGGGGGACATCAACTAATGAAAAACTGTTTTTT.